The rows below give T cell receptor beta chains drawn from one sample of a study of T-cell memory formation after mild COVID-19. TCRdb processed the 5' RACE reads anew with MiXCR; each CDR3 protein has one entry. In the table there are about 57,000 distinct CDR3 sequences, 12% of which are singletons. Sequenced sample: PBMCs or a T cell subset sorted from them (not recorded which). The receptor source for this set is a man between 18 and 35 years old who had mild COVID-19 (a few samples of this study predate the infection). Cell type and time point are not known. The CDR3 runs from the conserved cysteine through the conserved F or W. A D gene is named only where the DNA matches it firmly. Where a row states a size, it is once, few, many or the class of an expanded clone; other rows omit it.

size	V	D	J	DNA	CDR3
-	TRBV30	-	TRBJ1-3	TGTGCCTGGATGAGCCTTCTGCGCTCTGGAAACACCATATATTTT	CAWMSLLRSGNTIYF
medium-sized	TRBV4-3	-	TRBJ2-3	TGCGCCAGCAGCCAAGTGCTCCTAGAGGGCACAGATACGCAGTATTTT	CASSQVLLEGTDTQYF
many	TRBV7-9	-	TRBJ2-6	TGTGCCAGCAGTATCAATTCTGGGGCCAACGTCCTGACTTTC	CASSINSGANVLTF
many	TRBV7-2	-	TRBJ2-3	TGTGCCAGCAGCGGAGACTACTTAAGCACAGATACGCAGTATTTT	CASSGDYLSTDTQYF
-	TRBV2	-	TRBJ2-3	TGTGCCACCACCGGGGGCCTAACTCTCACAGATACGCAGTATTTT	CATTGGLTLTDTQYF
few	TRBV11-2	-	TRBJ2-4	TGTGCCAGCACCCCCGGAGCGGGCGGTTTAGCCAAAAACATTCAGTACTTC	CASTPGAGGLAKNIQYF
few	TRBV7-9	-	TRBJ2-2	TGTGCCAGCAGCGCGCCGGGGCCAACTACCGGGGAGCTGTTTTTT	CASSAPGPTTGELFF
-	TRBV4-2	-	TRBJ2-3	TGTGCCAGCAGCCAAGGGCTAGGCAGCGGTAACCTCGGAAACACAGATACGCAGTATTTT	CASSQGLGSGNLGNTDTQYF
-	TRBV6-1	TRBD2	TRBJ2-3	TGTGCCAGCAGATTGACTAGCGGGGGGCCAGATACGCAGTATTTT	CASRLTSGGPDTQYF
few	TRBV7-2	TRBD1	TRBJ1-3	TGTGCCAGCAGCCCGACAGGGGCAGGAAACACCATATATTTT	CASSPTGAGNTIYF
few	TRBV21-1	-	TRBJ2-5	TGTGCCAGCAGCAATTGGGCCCTGGGCGGCTCGGGGACCCAGTACTTC	CASSNWALGGSGTQYF
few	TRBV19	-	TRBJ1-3	TGTGCCAGTAGTATCGGCGCCTCTGGAAACACCATATATTTT	CASSIGASGNTIYF
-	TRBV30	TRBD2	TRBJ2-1	TGTGCCTGGAGTGTACTAGGGCTAGCGGGGGGCAATGAGCAGTTCTTC	CAWSVLGLAGGNEQFF
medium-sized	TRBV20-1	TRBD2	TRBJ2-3	TGCAGTGCTTACGAACTAGCGGGGGGTTTGGGGGTCACAGATACGCAGTATTTT	CSAYELAGGLGVTDTQYF
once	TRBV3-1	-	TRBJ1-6	TGTGCCAGCAGCTATCGAACGGCCGGCCGCGTGGGGGTGGCCCTCCACTTT	CASSYRTAGRVGVALHF
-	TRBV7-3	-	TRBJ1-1	TGTGCCAGCGGGACGCGGGGCGGCACTGAAGCTTTCTTT	CASGTRGGTEAFF
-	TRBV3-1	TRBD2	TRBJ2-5	TGTGCCAGCAGCCAAGGACTAGCGGGGAGGGAGACCCAGTACTTC	CASSQGLAGRETQYF
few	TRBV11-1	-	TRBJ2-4	TGTGCCAGCAGCCCCACTCAGGGGGCCAAAAACATTCAGTACTTC	CASSPTQGAKNIQYF
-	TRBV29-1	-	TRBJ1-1	TGCAGCGTTGAAATGGGACAGAACACTGAAGCTTTCTTT	CSVEMGQNTEAFF
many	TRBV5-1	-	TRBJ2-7	TGCGCCAGCAGCTTGCGGGTGGGGTACTACGAGCAGTACTTC	CASSLRVGYYEQYF
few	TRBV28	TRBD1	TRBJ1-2	TGTGCCAGCAGCCCCCGGGACAGGGTTTGGTATGGCTACACCTTC	CASSPRDRVWYGYTF
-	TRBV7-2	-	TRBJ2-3	TGTGCCAGCAGCCCGCGTAGGGGCACAGATACGCAGTATTTT	CASSPRRGTDTQYF
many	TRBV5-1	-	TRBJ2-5	TGCGCCAGCAGCTTGGGGAGGGGGCTCCTCGCGGAGACCCAGTACTTC	CASSLGRGLLAETQYF
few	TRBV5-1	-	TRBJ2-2	TGCGCCAGCAGCTGGGACAAGAACACCGGGGAGCTGTTTTTT	CASSWDKNTGELFF
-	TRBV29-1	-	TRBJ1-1	TGCAGCGCCGTGTACAGCGGTAACACTGAAGCTTTCTTT	CSAVYSGNTEAFF
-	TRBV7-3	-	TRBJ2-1	TGTGCCAGCAGCCCGGGATCGAATGAGCAGTTCTTC	CASSPGSNEQFF
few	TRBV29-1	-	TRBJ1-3	TGCAGCGTTGCACAGAGCTCTGGAAACACCATATATTTT	CSVAQSSGNTIYF
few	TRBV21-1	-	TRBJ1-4	TGTGCCAGCACCCGGACGGGCTTTAATGAAAAACTGTTTTTT	CASTRTGFNEKLFF
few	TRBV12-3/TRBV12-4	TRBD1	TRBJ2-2	TGTGCCAGCAGTTTATTTGGGACAGGGTCCGGGGAGCTGTTTTTT	CASSLFGTGSGELFF
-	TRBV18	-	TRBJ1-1	TGTGCCAGCTCACCAAGCGGAATGAACACTGAAGCTTTCTTT	CASSPSGMNTEAFF
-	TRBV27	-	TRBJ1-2	TGTGCCAGCAGTTTATCAGAGGGGAGTGGCTACACCTTC	CASSLSEGSGYTF
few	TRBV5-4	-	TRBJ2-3	TGTGCCAGCAGCTCCACAGGGAGAGGTGGCACAGATACGCAGTATTTT	CASSSTGRGGTDTQYF
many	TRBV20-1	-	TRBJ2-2	TGCAGTGCTAGAGATCCGGGGCCGAACACCGGGGAGCTGTTTTTT	CSARDPGPNTGELFF
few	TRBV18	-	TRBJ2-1	TGTGCCAGCTCACCTGCCTACAATGAGCAGTTCTTC	CASSPAYNEQFF
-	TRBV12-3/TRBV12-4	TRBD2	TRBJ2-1	TGTGCCAGCAGTTTCAGCGGGGGCGCCTACAATGAGCAGTTCTTC	CASSFSGGAYNEQFF
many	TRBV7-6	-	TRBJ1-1	TGTGCCAGCCTCGGCGCCTCGAACACTGAAGCTTTCTTT	CASLGASNTEAFF
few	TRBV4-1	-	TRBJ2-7	TGCGCCAGCAGCCAAGACGTATACGAGCAGTACTTC	CASSQDVYEQYF
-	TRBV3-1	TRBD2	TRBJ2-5	TGTGCCAGCAGCCTTACTTCTAGCGGAGAGACCCAGTACTTC	CASSLTSSGETQYF
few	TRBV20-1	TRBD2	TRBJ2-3	TGCAGTGCTAGTCCCCCCGATGGGGCGGGGGGCACAGATACGCAGTATTTT	CSASPPDGAGGTDTQYF
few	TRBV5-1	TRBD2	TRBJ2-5	TGCGCCAGCATGCGGGGGGGACTCCAAGAGACCCAGTACTTC	CASMRGGLQETQYF
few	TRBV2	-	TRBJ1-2	TGTGCCAGCAGTGCGGGGGGTGGCTATGGCTACACCTTC	CASSAGGGYGYTF
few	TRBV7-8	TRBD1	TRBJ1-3	TGTGCCAGCAGCCACGGGACAGGCGGAAACACCATATATTTT	CASSHGTGGNTIYF
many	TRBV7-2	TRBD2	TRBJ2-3	TGTGCCAGCAGCTCGGGCGGACTAGCGGGGGGACCCACAGATACGCAGTATTTT	CASSSGGLAGGPTDTQYF
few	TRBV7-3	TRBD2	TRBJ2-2	TGTGCCAGCAGGCCACCGGGACTAGCTGTCGCCGGGGAGCTGTTTTTT	CASRPPGLAVAGELFF
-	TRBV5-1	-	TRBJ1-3	TGCGCCAGCAGCTTGTACGGGGACGGCAACACCATATATTTT	CASSLYGDGNTIYF
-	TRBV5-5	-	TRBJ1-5	TGTGCCAGCAGCTTGGTGGGGGACAATCAGCCCCAGCATTTT	CASSLVGDNQPQHF
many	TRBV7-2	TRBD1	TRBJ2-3	TGTGCCAGCAGCTTCCCCCTCAGGGGGCGCGGCACAGATACGCAGTATTTT	CASSFPLRGRGTDTQYF
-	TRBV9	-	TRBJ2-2	TGTGCCAGCAGCGTGAAAAGGACACCGAACACCGGGGAGCTGTTTTTT	CASSVKRTPNTGELFF